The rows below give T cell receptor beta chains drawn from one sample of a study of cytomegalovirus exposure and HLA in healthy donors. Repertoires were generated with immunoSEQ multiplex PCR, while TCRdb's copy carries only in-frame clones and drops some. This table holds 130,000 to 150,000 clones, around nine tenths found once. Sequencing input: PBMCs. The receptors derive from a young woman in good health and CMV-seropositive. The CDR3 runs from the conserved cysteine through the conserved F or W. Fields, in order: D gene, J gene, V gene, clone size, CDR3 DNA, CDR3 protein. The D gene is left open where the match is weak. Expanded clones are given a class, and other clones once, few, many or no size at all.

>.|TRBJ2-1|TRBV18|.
TGTGCCAGCTCACCAATCCAGGGTGTGGTGCTGAATGAGCAGTTCTTC
CASSPIQGVVLNEQFF
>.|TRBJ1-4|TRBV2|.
TGTGCCAGCGCAGGGGTGATTGGGACTAATGAAAAACTGTTTTTT
CASAGVIGTNEKLFF
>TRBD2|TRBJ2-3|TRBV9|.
TGTGCCAGCAGCGGACCACTAGCGGGGGGGCCTAATACGCAGTATTTT
CASSGPLAGGPNTQYF
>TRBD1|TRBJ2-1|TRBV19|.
TGTGCCAGTAGTAGGGACAGGGGAGGTTTAGATGAGCAGTTCTTC
CASSRDRGGLDEQFF
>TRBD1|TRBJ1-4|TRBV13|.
TGTGCCAGCAGCTTACAGGGGGCCTTAACAACTAATGAAAAACTGTTTTTT
CASSLQGALTTNEKLFF
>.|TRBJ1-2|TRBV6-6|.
TGTGCCAGCAAAGCAGGAGGACTGGTCTATGGCTACACCTTC
CASKAGGLVYGYTF
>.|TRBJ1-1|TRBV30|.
TGTGCCTGGATTGGACAGAGGAACACTGAAGCTTTCTTT
CAWIGQRNTEAFF
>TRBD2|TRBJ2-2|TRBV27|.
TGTGCCAGCAGCGTGATGTGGGAGGGCACCGGGGAGCTGTTTTTT
CASSVMWEGTGELFF
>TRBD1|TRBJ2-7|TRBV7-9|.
TGTGCCAGCAGCACGGACAGGGGGCCCTACGAGCAGTACTTC
CASSTDRGPYEQYF
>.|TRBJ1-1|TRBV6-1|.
TGTGCCAGCCTGACAGGGAACACTGAAGCTTTCTTT
CASLTGNTEAFF
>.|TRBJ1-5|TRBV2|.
TGTGCCAGCAGTGAACACCATTCCGGGCCCCAGCATTTT
CASSEHHSGPQHF
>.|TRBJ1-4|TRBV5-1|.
TGCGCCAGCAGCGTTCAGGGACTGGAGGAAAAACTGTTTTTT
CASSVQGLEEKLFF
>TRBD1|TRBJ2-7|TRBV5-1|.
TGCGCCAGCAGCTTGTTGGGACAGGGGTCCGCCTACGAGCAGTACTTC
CASSLLGQGSAYEQYF
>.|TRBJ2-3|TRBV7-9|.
TGTGCCAGCAGCCCCGGCCGCAGGGCTCGAGATACGCAGTATTTT
CASSPGRRARDTQYF
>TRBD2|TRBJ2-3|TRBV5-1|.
TGCGCCAGCAGCTTAAGCGGGGACCACACAGATACGCAGTATTTT
CASSLSGDHTDTQYF
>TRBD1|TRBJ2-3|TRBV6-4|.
TGTGCCAGCAGCGACCGATACGGGACAGGGGGCTTAGAGTGGTGGGCAGATACGCAGTATTTT
CASSDRYGTGGLEWWADTQYF
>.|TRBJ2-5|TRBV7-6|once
TGTGCCAGCAGCTTAGTTCGCGGGGATAGAGAGACCCAGTACTTC
CASSLVRGDRETQYF
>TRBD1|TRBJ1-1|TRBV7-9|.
TGTGCCAGCAGCTTAGAACAGGGGAAAATCAACACTGAAGCTTTCTTT
CASSLEQGKINTEAFF
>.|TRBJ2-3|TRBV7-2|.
TGTGCCAGCAGCTTACACGGACTTAGCACAGATACGCAGTATTTT
CASSLHGLSTDTQYF
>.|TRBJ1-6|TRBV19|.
TGTGCCAGTAGTATCTCGAGACCGGGAAGCTCACCCCTCCACTTT
CASSISRPGSSPLHF
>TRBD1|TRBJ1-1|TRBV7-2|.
TGTGCCAGCAGCTTAGAGCCAGGGGGGAACACTGAAGCTTTCTTT
CASSLEPGGNTEAFF
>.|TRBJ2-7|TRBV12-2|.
TGTGCAAGTCGCTTAGGAGGGACAGGGACCGTCTACGAGCAGTACTTC
CASRLGGTGTVYEQYF
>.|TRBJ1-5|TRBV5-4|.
TGTGCCAGCAGCTTGGGGGCCCCTGATAGCAATCAGCCCCAGCATTTT
CASSLGAPDSNQPQHF
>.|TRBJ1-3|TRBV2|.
TGTGCCAGCAGTGAAGGGCACTCTGGAAACACCATATATTTT
CASSEGHSGNTIYF
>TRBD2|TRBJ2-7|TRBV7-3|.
TGTGCCAGCAGCGATCCGGGACTAGTTCCCTACGAGCAGTACTTC
CASSDPGLVPYEQYF
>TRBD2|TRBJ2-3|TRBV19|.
TGTGCCAGTAGTACCACTAGCGGGGGGGGCACAGATACGCAGTATTTT
CASSTTSGGGTDTQYF
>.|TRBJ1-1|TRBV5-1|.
TGCGCCAGCAGCCGGAACGTACAGGGCACGAACACTGAAGCTTTCTTT
CASSRNVQGTNTEAFF
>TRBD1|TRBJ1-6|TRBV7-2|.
TGTGCCAGCAGCACCGGGACAGGGGGCGAGGCGGGGGGAAATTCACCCCTCCACTTT
CASSTGTGGEAGGNSPLHF
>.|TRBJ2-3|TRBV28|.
TGTGCCAGCAGTCCCCTTGGCGGGGTCACAGATACGCAGTATTTT
CASSPLGGVTDTQYF
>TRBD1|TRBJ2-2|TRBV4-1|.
TGCGCCAGCAGCCAAGCAAACAGGGGGGTTCCCGGGGAGCTGTTTTTT
CASSQANRGVPGELFF
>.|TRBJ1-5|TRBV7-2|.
TGTGCCAGCAGCTCCGAAGCTAACTTACCCCAGCATTTT
CASSSEANLPQHF
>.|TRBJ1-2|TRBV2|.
TGTGCCAGCATAAGGGATTTTGCGGGGCATTGGAATGGCTACACCTTC
CASIRDFAGHWNGYTF
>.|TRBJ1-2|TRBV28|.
TGTGCCAGCAGTTTAGATGTAGGGGCCAGGCGGGCGGGAGGCTACACCTTC
CASSLDVGARRAGGYTF
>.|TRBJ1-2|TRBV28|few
TGTGCCAGCAGTCTGTACAGGGACGGCTACACCTTC
CASSLYRDGYTF
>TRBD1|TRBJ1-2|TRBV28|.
TGTGCCAGCAGTCCCCCGGACAGGTTCTATGGCTACACCTTC
CASSPPDRFYGYTF
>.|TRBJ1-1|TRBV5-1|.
TGCGCCAGCAGCTTAGGGACACTCAACACTGAAGCTTTCTTT
CASSLGTLNTEAFF
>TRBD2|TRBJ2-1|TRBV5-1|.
TGCGCCAGCAGCTTGGGAACGCGGGGGGTTTGGTACAATGAGCAGTTCTTC
CASSLGTRGVWYNEQFF
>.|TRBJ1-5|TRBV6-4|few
TGTGCCAGCAGTCCACAGGGAGATCAGCCCCAGCATTTT
CASSPQGDQPQHF
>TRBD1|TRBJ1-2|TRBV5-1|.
TGCGCCAGCAGCCTGGACCAGAGACAGGGAATGGGTGGCTACACCTTC
CASSLDQRQGMGGYTF
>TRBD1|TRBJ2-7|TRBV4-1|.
TGCGCCAGCAGTCAAAATACCCCAAACAGGGGTTGGGAATACGAGCAGTACTTC
CASSQNTPNRGWEYEQYF
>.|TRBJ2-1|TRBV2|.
TGTGCCAGCGGGCCTACTGGCACACAATACAATGAGCAGTTCTTC
CASGPTGTQYNEQFF
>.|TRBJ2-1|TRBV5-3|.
TGTGCCAGAAGCTTGGTCCTAGCAGGGAGGAATGAGCAGTTCTTC
CARSLVLAGRNEQFF
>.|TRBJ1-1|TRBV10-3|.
TGTGCCATCATCGCGGCACCCGGAGAGAGGGCTTTCTTT
CAIIAAPGERAFF
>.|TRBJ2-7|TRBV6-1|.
TGTGCCAGCAGTTACCGGGGCGAGCAGTACTTC
CASSYRGEQYF
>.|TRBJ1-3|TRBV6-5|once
TGTGCCAGCAGTTCGGCGGGGGGTGGAAACACCATATATTTT
CASSSAGGGNTIYF
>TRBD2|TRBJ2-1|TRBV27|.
TGTGCCAGCACTTGGACTAGCGGGGGCCCCTCCTACAATGAGCAGTTCTTC
CASTWTSGGPSYNEQFF
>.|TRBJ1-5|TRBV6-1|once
TGTGCCAGCAGGGAGACTTTAGTAGGGCCCCAGCATTTT
CASRETLVGPQHF
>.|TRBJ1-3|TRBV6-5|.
TGTGCCAGCACTAACGCGGGAACTGGAAACACCATATATTTT
CASTNAGTGNTIYF
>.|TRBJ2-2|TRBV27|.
TGTGCCAGCAGTTCACCACAGATGAACACCGGGGAGCTGTTTTTT
CASSSPQMNTGELFF
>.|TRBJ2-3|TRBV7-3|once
TGTGCCAGCAGCTTAATAGGCGGGTCTTCCACAGATACGCAGTATTTT
CASSLIGGSSTDTQYF
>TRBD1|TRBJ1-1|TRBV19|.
TGTGCCAGTAGACAGGGGGCGGTCACTGAAGCTTTCTTT
CASRQGAVTEAFF
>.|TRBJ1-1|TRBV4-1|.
TGCGCCAGCAGCCCGACGGACCGGGAGTCGGCTTTCTTT
CASSPTDRESAFF
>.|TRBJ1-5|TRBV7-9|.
TGTGCCAGCAGTAAACTTAGCAATCAGCCCCAGCATTTT
CASSKLSNQPQHF
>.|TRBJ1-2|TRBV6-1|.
TGTGCCAGCAGTGAAGCGTGGGAGACCTATGGCTACACCTTC
CASSEAWETYGYTF
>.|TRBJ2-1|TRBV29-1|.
TGCAGCGTGATGGGGGGATTATCCTACAATGAGCAGTTCTTC
CSVMGGLSYNEQFF
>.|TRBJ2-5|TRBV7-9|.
TGTGCCAGCAGCCCAGGGGGGCGATCCCAAGAGACCCAGTACTTC
CASSPGGRSQETQYF
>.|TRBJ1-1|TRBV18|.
TGTGCCAGCTCACCAAGCAGGGACACTGAAGCTTTCTTT
CASSPSRDTEAFF